These T cell receptor beta chains were read from a single sample in a study of cytomegalovirus exposure and HLA in healthy donors. The table came from immunoSEQ multiplex PCR; TCRdb's copy has only in-frame clones and leaves some out. The sample includes roughly 150,000 clones, roughly 76% of them seen just once. The material sequenced was PBMCs. The receptors shown here come from a male donor in good health and CMV-seronegative. CDR3s include the opening cysteine and the closing phenylalanine or tryptophan. The order of the fields is D gene, V gene, J gene, clone size, CDR3 length, CDR3 protein, CDR3 DNA. The D gene is left open where the match is weak. Size is stated for part of the rows, as once, few or many counts, or as a class when the clone is expanded.

-	TRBV19	TRBJ1-1	-	16	CASNPPGRTGFTEAFF	TGTGCCAGCAACCCCCCGGGGAGGACGGGGTTCACTGAAGCTTTCTTT
-	TRBV7-2	TRBJ2-7	once	16	CASSPPLTTLHEEQYF	TGTGCCAGCAGCCCCCCCCTGACTACCCTTCATGAGGAGCAGTACTTC
TRBD2	TRBV5-4	TRBJ2-5	-	17	CASSRGLAGRTQETQYF	TGTGCCAGCAGCCGGGGACTAGCGGGGAGAACCCAAGAGACCCAGTACTTC
TRBD1	TRBV18	TRBJ1-1	-	15	CASSPKTGVNTEAFF	TGTGCCAGCTCACCAAAGACAGGGGTGAACACTGAAGCTTTCTTT
-	TRBV9	TRBJ2-5	-	15	CASTRRGGALETQYF	TGTGCCAGCACCCGTAGGGGGGGGGCCTTGGAGACCCAGTACTTC
-	TRBV5-1	TRBJ2-5	-	16	CASSREPTGIQETQYF	TGCGCCAGCAGCCGTGAACCAACAGGGATACAGGAGACCCAGTACTTC
-	TRBV19	TRBJ1-4	-	15	CASSIGPGENEKLFF	TGTGCCAGTAGTATAGGACCAGGGGAGAACGAAAAACTGTTTTTT
TRBD1	TRBV7-7	TRBJ2-5	-	16	CASSLGARGLSETQYF	TGTGCCAGCAGCTTAGGGGCCAGGGGGCTAAGTGAGACCCAGTACTTC
-	TRBV6-5	TRBJ1-2	few	13	CASSSGHNYGYTF	TGTGCCAGCAGTTCAGGACACAACTATGGCTACACCTTC
TRBD1	TRBV7-2	TRBJ1-1	-	14	CASSFTGVGTEAFF	TGTGCCAGCAGCTTTACAGGGGTAGGCACTGAAGCTTTCTTT
TRBD1	TRBV5-1	TRBJ1-1	-	16	CASSRSRLQGVTEAFF	TGCGCCAGCAGCCGCTCCCGATTACAGGGGGTCACTGAAGCTTTCTTT
TRBD2	TRBV6-5	TRBJ2-7	-	16	CASSYSNSGGSYEQYF	TGTGCCAGCAGTTACTCGAACAGCGGGGGGAGCTACGAGCAGTACTTC
TRBD1	TRBV7-9	TRBJ1-4	-	14	CASSRGTGSEKLFF	TGTGCCAGCAGCCGGGGGACAGGGTCTGAAAAACTGTTTTTT
-	TRBV5-1	TRBJ1-1	-	12	CASSLTGTEAFF	TGCGCCAGCAGCTTGACGGGCACTGAAGCTTTCTTT
TRBD2	TRBV5-1	TRBJ2-3	-	16	CASSLGLAGTIDTQYF	TGCGCCAGCAGCTTGGGACTAGCGGGGACCATCGATACGCAGTATTTT
-	TRBV29-1	TRBJ2-7	-	10	CSVAQGGQYF	TGCAGCGTTGCCCAGGGCGGGCAGTACTTC
-	TRBV6-5	TRBJ1-2	few	14	CASRSPAGPYGYTF	TGTGCCAGCAGGAGCCCGGCAGGCCCCTATGGCTACACCTTC
-	TRBV19	TRBJ2-5	-	15	CASSILGHEGETQYF	TGTGCCAGTAGTATTTTGGGACACGAGGGAGAGACCCAGTACTTC
-	TRBV11-2	TRBJ2-7	-	12	CASSAHSGEQYF	TGTGCCAGCAGCGCCCACTCGGGCGAGCAGTACTTC
TRBD2	TRBV4-1	TRBJ2-1	-	16	CASSQDLAGEDNEQFF	TGCGCCAGCAGCCAAGATTTAGCGGGGGAGGACAATGAGCAGTTCTTC
TRBD1	TRBV19	TRBJ1-2	-	18	CASSPTGIVKQAHYGYTF	TGTGCCAGTAGTCCGACAGGGATCGTAAAGCAGGCACACTATGGCTACACCTTC
TRBD2	TRBV7-8	TRBJ2-3	-	17	CASSWISGGAGTDTQYF	TGTGCCAGCAGCTGGATTAGCGGGGGGGCAGGAACAGATACGCAGTATTTT
TRBD1	TRBV10-3	TRBJ1-1	-	15	CAISAGDRVRTEAFF	TGTGCCATCAGTGCGGGCGACAGGGTACGGACTGAAGCTTTCTTT
-	TRBV30	TRBJ1-4	-	15	CAWTLGQSLAEKLFF	TGTGCCTGGACCCTAGGACAGAGCCTTGCTGAAAAACTGTTTTTT
TRBD1	TRBV6-4	TRBJ1-2	-	16	CASSDHTGGANYGYTF	TGTGCCAGCAGTGACCATACAGGGGGCGCGAACTATGGCTACACCTTC
-	TRBV6-4	TRBJ1-5	-	13	CASSWDTDQPQHF	TGTGCCAGCAGTTGGGACACTGATCAGCCCCAGCATTTT
-	TRBV9	TRBJ2-5	once	12	CASSAGSKTQYF	TGTGCCAGCAGCGCGGGGTCGAAGACCCAGTACTTC
TRBD1	TRBV9	TRBJ1-6	-	15	CASSVEGTGNSPLHF	TGTGCCAGCAGCGTAGAGGGGACAGGTAATTCACCCCTCCACTTT
-	TRBV25-1	TRBJ1-1	-	13	CASSEYSSMEAFF	TGTGCCAGCAGTGAATATTCTTCTATGGAAGCTTTCTTT
TRBD1	TRBV7-9	TRBJ1-6	-	13	CASSLDRGSPLHF	TGTGCCAGCAGCTTAGACAGGGGTTCACCCCTCCACTTT
-	TRBV12-5	TRBJ2-6	few	13	CASGAPGANVLTF	TGTGCTAGTGGGGCCCCTGGGGCCAACGTCCTGACTTTC
TRBD1	TRBV7-6	TRBJ1-5	-	15	CASSLGQGTHQPQHF	TGTGCCAGCAGCTTAGGACAGGGGACCCATCAGCCCCAGCATTTT